The sequence of this T cell receptor (beta chain) was determined in a study of human T cells and chemical hapten exposure. Extraction yielded total RNA from whole blood (unfractionated). TCRdb analysed the 5' RACE reads with MiXCR anew, one entry per CDR3 protein. The repertoire includes some 150,000 distinct CDR3 sequences, around 4.4% of them detected once, and approximately 1.3% sits in the top ten. Study-level results: With regard to DPC sensitization, TCRs above 1 in 1000 frequency did not change.

This clonotype was seen many times. The antigen remains unidentified. V lost 3 bases and J 0 bases, leaving 9 bases between the germline ends. The germline V gene has CDR1 LNHDA and CDR2 SQIVND (reference sequence). CDR3 length equals 15 residues. The receptor comes from a female donor in good health. The chain recombines TRBV19 with TRBJ2-1; a weak D match, TRBD2 (5 bases). The CDR3 loop reads CASSILGSSYNEQFF. The CDR3 DNA sequence: TGTGCCAGTAGTATTTTGGGGAGCTCCTACAATGAGCAGTTCTTC.